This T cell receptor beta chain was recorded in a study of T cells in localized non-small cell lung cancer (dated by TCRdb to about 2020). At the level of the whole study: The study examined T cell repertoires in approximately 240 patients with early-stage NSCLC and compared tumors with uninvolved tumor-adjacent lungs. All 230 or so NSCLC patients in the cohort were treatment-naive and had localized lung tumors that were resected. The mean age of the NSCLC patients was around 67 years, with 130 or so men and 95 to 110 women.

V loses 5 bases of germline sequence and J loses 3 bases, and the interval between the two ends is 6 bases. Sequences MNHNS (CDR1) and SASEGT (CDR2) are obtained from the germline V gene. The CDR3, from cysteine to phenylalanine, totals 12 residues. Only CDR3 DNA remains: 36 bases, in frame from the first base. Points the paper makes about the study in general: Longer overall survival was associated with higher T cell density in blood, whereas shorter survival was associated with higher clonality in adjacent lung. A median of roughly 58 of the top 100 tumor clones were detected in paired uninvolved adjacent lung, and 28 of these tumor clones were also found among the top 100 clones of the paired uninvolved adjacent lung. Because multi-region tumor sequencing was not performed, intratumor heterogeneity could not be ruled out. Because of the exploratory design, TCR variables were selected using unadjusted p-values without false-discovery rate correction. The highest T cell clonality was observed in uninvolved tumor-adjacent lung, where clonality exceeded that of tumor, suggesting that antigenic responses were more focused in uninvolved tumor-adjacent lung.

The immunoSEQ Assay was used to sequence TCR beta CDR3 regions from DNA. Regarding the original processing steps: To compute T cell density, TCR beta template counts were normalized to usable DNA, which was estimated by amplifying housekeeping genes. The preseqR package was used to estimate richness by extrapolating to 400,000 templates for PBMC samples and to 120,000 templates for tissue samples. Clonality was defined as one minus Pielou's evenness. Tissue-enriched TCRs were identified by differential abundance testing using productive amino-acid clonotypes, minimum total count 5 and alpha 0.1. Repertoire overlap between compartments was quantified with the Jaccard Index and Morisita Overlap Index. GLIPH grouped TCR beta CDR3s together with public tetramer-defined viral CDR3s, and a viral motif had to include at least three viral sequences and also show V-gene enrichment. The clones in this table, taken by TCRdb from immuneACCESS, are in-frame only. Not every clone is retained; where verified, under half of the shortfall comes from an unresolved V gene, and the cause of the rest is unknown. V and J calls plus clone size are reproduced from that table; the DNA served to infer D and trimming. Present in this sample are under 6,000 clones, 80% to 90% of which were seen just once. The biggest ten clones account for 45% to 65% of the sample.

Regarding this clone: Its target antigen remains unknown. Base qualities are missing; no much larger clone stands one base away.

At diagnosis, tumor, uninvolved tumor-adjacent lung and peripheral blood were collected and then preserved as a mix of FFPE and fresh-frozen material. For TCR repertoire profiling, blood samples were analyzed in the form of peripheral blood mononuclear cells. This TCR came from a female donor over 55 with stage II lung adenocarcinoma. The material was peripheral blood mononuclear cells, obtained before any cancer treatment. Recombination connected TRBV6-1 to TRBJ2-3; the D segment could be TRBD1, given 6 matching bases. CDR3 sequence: CASSTGTDTQYF. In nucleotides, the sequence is TGTGCCAGCAGTACAGGGACAGATACGCAGTATTTT.